The 12 T cell receptor beta chains listed next were all sequenced from one sample in a study of CDR3 diversity in severe acne. TCRdb itself ran the PCR reads through MiXCR, one entry per CDR3 protein. The sample includes approximately 97,000 distinct CDR3 sequences, about half of them seen just once. The material sequenced was blood. These receptors were taken from a male donor with acne.

Remarks on this clonotype: The DNA is left out, because the CDR3 cannot be placed on it with certainty; the CDR3 is given as TCRdb lists it. The J gene is TRBJ1-2, the V gene TRBV5-1. The CDR3 length equals 23 residues, ends included. The germline V gene has CDR1 SGHRS and CDR2 YFSETQ. CDR3 residues: CASSLATALYFCATSGWNYGYTF.

This sequence joins TRBV6-2 or TRBV6-3 and TRBJ2-7; either TRBD1 or TRBD2 may fit D (6 bases each). The CDR3 has 10 amino acids. Germline loops: CDR1 MNHEY, CDR2 SVGEGT. With 11 bases removed from V and 7 bases from J, the gap between germline ends came to 12 bases. The CDR3 DNA is TGTGCCTCGGAGGGGGAGGAGCAGTACTTC. It specifies CASEGEEQYF.

A note on this clonotype: Being one base from a much bigger clone, this may be a read error. V is TRBV9 and J is TRBJ2-2, with D unclear. From germline, CDR1 is SGDLS and CDR2 YYNGEE. The CDR3 is made up of 13 amino acids. V lost 0 bases and J lost 4, with 4 bases in between. CDR3 in DNA: TGTGCCAGCAGCGTAGATAGCACCGGGGAGCTGTTTTTT. It specifies CASSVDSTGELFF.

This clonotype was seen at least ten times. The chain carries TRBV11-2 and TRBJ1-4; D ambiguous. Trimming cost V 6 bases and J 2 bases, with 7 bases left between them. The CDR3 contains 13 residues. Germline V gene sequence: CDR1 SGHAT, CDR2 FQNNGV. The CDR3 loop is CASRGRTNEKLFF. In DNA, the CDR3 is TGTGCCAGCAGGGGTAGGACTAATGAAAAACTGTTTTTT.

The chain has TRBV20-1 and TRBJ2-7; 8 nucleotides line up with TRBD2. V lost 7 bases and J lost 4; bases outside the gene matches: 9. The CDR3 sequence is 13 residues long. Germline CDR1 is DFQATT and CDR2 is SNEGSKA (reference sequence). The CDR3, as DNA: TGCAGTGTTGCCTTGACTAGCGTGTACGAGCAGTACTTC. It encodes CSVALTSVYEQYF.

Of note for this clonotype: A much more abundant neighbour one base away suggests this may be a read error. V is TRBV29-1 and J is TRBJ2-3; D could derive from TRBD1 or TRBD2 (5 bases each). The germline CDR1 and CDR2 sequences are SQVTM and ANQGSEA. This CDR3 has 14 residues. Trimming pared 7 bases from V and 4 bases from J, leaving 18 bases between. The CDR3 spells CSAERDGGPDTQYF. DNA of the CDR3: TGCAGCGCCGAACGGGACGGAGGTCCAGATACGCAGTATTTT.

This rearrangement joins TRBV6-6 to TRBJ2-7; TRBD2 matches at 7 bases. Germline CDR1 is MNHNY and CDR2 is SVGAGI (reference sequence). The CDR3 extends over 15 amino acids. V trimming: 7 bases; J trimming: 4 bases; junction bases outside the gene matches: 13. The CDR3 nucleotides are TGTGCCAGCACCACAGTGCGGGACTACAGGTACGAGCAGTACTTC. Encoded protein: CASTTVRDYRYEQYF.

This clonotype has at least ten counts. The chain carries TRBV6-6 and TRBJ1-3; no clear D. Trimming took 6 bases from V and 4 from J, leaving 19 bases between them. This CDR3 comprises 16 residues. Germline values: CDR1 MNHNY, CDR2 SVGAGI (reference sequence). CDR3 protein: CASRIRQLLSGNTIYF. The DNA for the CDR3 is TGTGCCAGCAGGATTCGACAATTGCTATCCGGAAACACCATATATTTT.

This clonotype appeared once. The chain joins TRBV6-2 or TRBV6-3 to TRBJ1-3; 7 bases agree with TRBD1. The length of the CDR3 is 17 residues. J lost 2 bases, V lost 2 bases, and 9 bases had no gene match. The germline V gene encodes CDR1 MNHEY and CDR2 SVGEGT. This CDR3 is CASSYLPTGSTGNTIYF. In nucleotides, the CDR3 is TGTGCCAGCAGTTACCTTCCGACAGGGTCAACTGGAAACACCATATATTTT.

This sequence joins TRBV5-1 and TRBJ2-7, with TRBD2 identical over 16 bases. V lost 6 bases to trimming and J lost 7 bases; unmatched junction nucleotides: 7. This CDR3 has 15 amino acids. Germline loops: CDR1 SGHRS, CDR2 YFSETQ. CDR3 nucleotide sequence: TGCGCCAGCAAATTGTCGGGACTAGCGGGAGGGGAGCAGTACTTC. Amino acid sequence: CASKLSGLAGGEQYF.

This clonotype is categorized as medium-sized. V usage is TRBV11-2 and J usage is TRBJ2-7, with 7 nucleotides matching TRBD1. J lost 9 bases, V lost 6 bases, and 8 bases had no gene match. The CDR3 length is 12 residues. The germline CDR1 and CDR2 sequences are SGHAT and FQNNGV. The CDR3 protein is CASSSNRDRQYF. The CDR3 region has the DNA TGTGCCAGCAGTTCTAACCGGGACAGGCAGTACTTC.

This clonotype was counted at least ten times. V gene TRBV7-9 combines with J gene TRBJ2-1, with D possibly being TRBD2 (5 bases). V lost 5 bases and J 5 bases, leaving 7 bases between the germline ends. This CDR3 comprises 12 residues. Germline values: CDR1 SEHNR, CDR2 FQNEAQ (reference sequence). The CDR3 region is CASSAGDNEQFF. CDR3 nucleotides: TGTGCCAGCAGCGCCGGGGACAATGAGCAGTTCTTC.